This T cell receptor (beta chain) came from a study of CD8+ T cells in alopecia areata. Broader study findings: Clonality was higher in lesional than normal scalp, especially in alopecia totalis/universalis. Mice gave a clearer picture of TCR sharing than patients did, possibly for HLA-related reasons.

Reverse transcription of extracted RNA yielded cDNA, which provided the sequencing template. The method was immunoSEQ multiplex PCR; TCRdb's version includes in-frame clones alone and lacks a portion of them. This table holds roughly 150,000 clones, less than 75% found once. PBMCs yielded sorted CD4+ and CD8+ T cells. Worth noting for this clone: Its specificity is not known.

CDR1 and CDR2 from the germline V gene are MGHRA and YSYEKL. CDR3 length: 15 amino acids. Trimming left V 0 bases short and J 0 bases short, with 9 bases between. V usage is TRBV4-1 and J usage is TRBJ2-7; D is unresolved. This clonotype was sampled from a human donor in good health. Sequencing input: CD8+ T cells sorted from blood. DNA of the CDR3: TGCGCCAGCAGCCAAGATCTCGCGGCCTCCTACGAGCAGTACTTC. It encodes CASSQDLAASYEQYF.